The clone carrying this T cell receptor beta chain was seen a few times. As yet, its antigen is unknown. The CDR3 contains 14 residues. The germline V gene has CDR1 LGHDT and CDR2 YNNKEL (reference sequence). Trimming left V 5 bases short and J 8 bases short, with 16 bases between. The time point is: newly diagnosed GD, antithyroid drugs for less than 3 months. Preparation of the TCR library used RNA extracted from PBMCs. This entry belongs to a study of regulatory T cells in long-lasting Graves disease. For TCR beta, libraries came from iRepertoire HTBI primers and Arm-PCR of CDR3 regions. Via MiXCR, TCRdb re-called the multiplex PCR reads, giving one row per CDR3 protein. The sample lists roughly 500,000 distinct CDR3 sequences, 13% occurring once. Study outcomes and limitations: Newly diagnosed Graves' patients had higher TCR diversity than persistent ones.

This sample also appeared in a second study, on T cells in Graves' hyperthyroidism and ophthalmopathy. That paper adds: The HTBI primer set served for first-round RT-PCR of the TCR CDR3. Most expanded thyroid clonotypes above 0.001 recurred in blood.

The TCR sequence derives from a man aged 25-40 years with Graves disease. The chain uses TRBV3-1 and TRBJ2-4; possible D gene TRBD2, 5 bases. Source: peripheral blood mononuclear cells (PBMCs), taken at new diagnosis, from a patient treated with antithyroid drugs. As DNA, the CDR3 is TGTGCCAGCAGCGAGTGGGAGAGTGTAGACATTCAGTACTTC. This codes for CASSEWESVDIQYF. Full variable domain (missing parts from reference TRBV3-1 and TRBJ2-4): DTAVSQTPKYLVTQMGNDKSIKCEQNLGHDTMYWYKQDSKKFLKIMFSYNNKELIINETVPNRFSPKSPDKAHLNLHINSLELGDSAVYFCASSEWESVDIQYFGAGTRLSVL.